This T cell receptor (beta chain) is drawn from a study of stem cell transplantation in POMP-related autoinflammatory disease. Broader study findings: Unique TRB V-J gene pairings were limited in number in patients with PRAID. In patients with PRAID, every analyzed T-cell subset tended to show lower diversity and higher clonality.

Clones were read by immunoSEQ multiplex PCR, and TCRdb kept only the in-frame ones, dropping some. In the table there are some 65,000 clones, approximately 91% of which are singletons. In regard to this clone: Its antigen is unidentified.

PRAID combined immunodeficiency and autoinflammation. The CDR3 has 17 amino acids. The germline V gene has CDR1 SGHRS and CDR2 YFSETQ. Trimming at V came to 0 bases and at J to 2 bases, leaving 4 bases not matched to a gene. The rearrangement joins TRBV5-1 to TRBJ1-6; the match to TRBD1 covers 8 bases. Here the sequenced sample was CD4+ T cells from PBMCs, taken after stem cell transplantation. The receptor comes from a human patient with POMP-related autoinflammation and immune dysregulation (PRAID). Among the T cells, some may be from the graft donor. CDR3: CASSLGTGKAYNSPLHF. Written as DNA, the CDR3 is TGCGCCAGCAGCTTGGGGACAGGGAAGGCCTATAATTCACCCCTCCACTTT.